This T cell receptor (beta chain) was observed in a study of monozygotic twins with cystic fibrosis. This clone has only one observation. The CDR3 consists of 17 residues. The V end lost 4 bases, the J end lost 5 bases, and 18 bases lay between the germline ends. Germline V lookup: CDR1 SSHAT, CDR2 FNYEAQ (reference sequence). The data were produced by immunoSEQ multiplex PCR, yet TCRdb's version contains in-frame clones alone and is incomplete. The sample lists about 15,000 clones, 85% to 95% occurring once. The TCR was taken from a girl between 2 and 10 years old with cystic fibrosis. Material for sequencing was blood. The chain is built from TRBV7-7 and TRBJ2-6; D is ambiguous. CDR3 coding DNA: TGTGCCAGCAGCTCAGAAACGCCACAAAGTCGGGCCAACGTCCTGACTTTC. Protein: CASSSETPQSRANVLTF. Combining the CDR3 with reference TRBV7-7 and TRBJ2-6 gives the whole variable domain GAGVSQSPRYKVTKRGQDVTLRCDPISSHATLYWYQQALGQGPEFLTYFNYEAQPDKSGLPSDRFSAERPEGSISTLTIQRTEQRDSAMYRCASSSETPQSRANVLTFGAGSRLTVL.